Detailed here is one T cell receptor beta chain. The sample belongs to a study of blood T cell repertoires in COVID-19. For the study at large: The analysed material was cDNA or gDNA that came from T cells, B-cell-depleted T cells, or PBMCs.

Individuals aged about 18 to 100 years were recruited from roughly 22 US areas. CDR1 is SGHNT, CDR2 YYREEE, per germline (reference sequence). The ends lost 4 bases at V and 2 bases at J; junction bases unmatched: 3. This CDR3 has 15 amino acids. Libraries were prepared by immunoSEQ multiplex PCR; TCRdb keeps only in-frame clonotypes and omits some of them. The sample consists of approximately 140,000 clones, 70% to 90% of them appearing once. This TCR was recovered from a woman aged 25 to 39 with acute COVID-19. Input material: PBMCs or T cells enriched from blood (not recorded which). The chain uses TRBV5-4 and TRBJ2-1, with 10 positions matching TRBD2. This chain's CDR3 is CASSLAGVAYNEQFF. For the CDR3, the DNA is TGTGCCAGCAGCCTAGCGGGAGTTGCCTACAATGAGCAGTTCTTC.